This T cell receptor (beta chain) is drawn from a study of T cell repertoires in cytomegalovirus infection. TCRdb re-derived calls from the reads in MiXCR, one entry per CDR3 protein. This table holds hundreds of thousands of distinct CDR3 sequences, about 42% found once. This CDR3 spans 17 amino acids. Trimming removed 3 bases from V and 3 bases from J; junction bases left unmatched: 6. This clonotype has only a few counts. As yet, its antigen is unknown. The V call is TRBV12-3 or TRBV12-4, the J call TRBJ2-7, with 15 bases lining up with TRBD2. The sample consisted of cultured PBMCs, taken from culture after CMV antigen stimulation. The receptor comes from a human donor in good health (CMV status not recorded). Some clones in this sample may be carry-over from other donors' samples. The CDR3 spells CASSFGTSGGSSYEQYF. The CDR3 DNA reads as TGTGCCAGCAGTTTCGGGACTAGCGGGGGGTCCAGCTACGAGCAGTACTTC.